This T cell receptor (beta chain) was sequenced in a study of blood T cell repertoires in COVID-19. The wider study: Collection of acute and convalescent COVID-19 samples took place in the United States, Italy and Spain.

TCRdb keeps only in-frame clones here, not all; method: immunoSEQ multiplex PCR. The data hold some 270,000 clones, with approximately 89% observed a single time. V dropped 5 bases and J dropped 6; count of bases not matched to a gene: 9. This CDR3 spans 14 amino acids. Germline CDR1 reads MNHEY; CDR2 reads SMNVEV (reference sequence). Sequences were obtained from peripheral blood. The gene calls are TRBV27 and TRBJ2-7, with 8 bases that match TRBD2. The source is a woman aged 60-75 years who had recovered from COVID-19. The CDR3 loop reads CASSRLASDREQYF. CDR3 DNA sequence: TGTGCCAGCAGTCGACTAGCGAGCGACCGCGAGCAGTACTTC.